The 20 T cell receptor beta chains below were found in one sample sequenced in a study of Ad26.COV2.S vaccination and SARS-CoV-2 variants. Stated treatment: around 19 received Ad26.COV2.S at low or high dose, single or two shots; several received placebo; per-sample allocation not given. The samples date from day 63 after the first vaccine or placebo injection. Repertoires were generated with immunoSEQ multiplex PCR, while TCRdb's copy carries only in-frame clones and drops some. The sample holds around 500,000 clones, roughly nine tenths seen once. The sample consisted of peripheral blood, taken in a trial of Ad26.COV2.S vaccine versus placebo. Every receptor here comes from a person aged 18-60 years who received the Ad26.COV2.S COVID-19 vaccine or a placebo.

CDR3 in amino acids: CASSLGPGNEQFF. For the CDR3, the DNA is TGTGCCAGCAGTTTGGGGCCGGGAAATGAGCAGTTCTTC. The gene calls are TRBV12-3 or TRBV12-4 and TRBJ2-1, with D perhaps being TRBD1 or TRBD2 (5 bases each). There are 13 residues in the CDR3. Trimming cost V 3 bases and J 7 bases, with 10 bases left between them.

The chain employs TRBV6-5 and TRBJ2-7; TRBD1 aligns across 7 bases. The CDR3 totals 15 residues. The trim removed 2 bases at V and 1 base at J, leaving 5 bases unmatched. Germline values: CDR1 MNHEY, CDR2 SVGAGI. The CDR3 sequence: CASSYRGRGSYEQYF. The CDR3 DNA is TGTGCCAGCAGTTACAGGGGGCGCGGGTCCTACGAGCAGTACTTC.

V gene TRBV27 combines with J gene TRBJ2-7; 8 bases agree with TRBD1. There are 15 residues in the CDR3. Unmatched junction bases numbered 10, after V lost 3 bases and J lost 6 bases. Germline V CDR1 and CDR2: MNHEY, SMNVEV (reference sequence). CDR3 protein: CASSFSGQGLGEQYF. The CDR3 nucleotides are TGTGCCAGCAGTTTTTCAGGACAGGGTCTTGGCGAGCAGTACTTC.

The rearrangement joins TRBV7-8 to TRBJ2-3; no firm D call. The CDR3 has 12 residues. Germline CDR1 and CDR2: SGHVS and FQNEAQ. V lost 6 bases and J lost 4, with 8 bases in between. Written as DNA, the CDR3 is TGTGCCAGCAGTTTCGGCGCAGATACGCAGTATTTT. Translation gives CASSFGADTQYF.

This chain joins TRBV7-9 and TRBJ1-2; 7 bases are a match to TRBD1. Trimming at V came to 5 bases and at J to 4 bases, leaving 4 bases not matched to a gene. Germline V CDR1 and CDR2: SEHNR, FQNEAQ (reference sequence). This CDR3 is 13 amino acids long. The CDR3 spells CASSNRQGYGYTF. CDR3 bases: TGTGCCAGCAGCAACCGACAGGGCTATGGCTACACCTTC.

This CDR3 reads CASSADRVRGNQPQHF. As DNA, the CDR3 is TGTGCCAGCTCAGCGGACAGGGTACGTGGCAATCAGCCCCAGCATTTT. The chain uses TRBV18 and TRBJ1-5; TRBD1 agrees at 8 bases. The J segment lost 2 bases and the V segment lost 5 bases, leaving 8 bases of the junction unmatched. The CDR3 contains 16 residues. Germline V gene data show CDR1 as KGHSH and CDR2 as LQKENI.

The J gene is TRBJ2-5, the V gene TRBV5-1; 8 bases match TRBD2. The CDR3 runs 15 residues. Germline loops: CDR1 SGHRS, CDR2 YFSETQ. Unmatched junction bases numbered 7, after V lost 1 base and J lost 5 bases. This CDR3 is CASSLRAGVWETQYF. CDR3 nucleotide sequence: TGCGCCAGCAGCTTGAGAGCGGGAGTATGGGAGACCCAGTACTTC.

The rearrangement uses TRBV2 and TRBJ2-5; TRBD2 is a possible D gene (6 bases). The CDR3 spans 13 residues. In germline, CDR1 is SNHLY, CDR2 FYNNEI. With 7 bases removed from V and 0 bases from J, the gap between germline ends came to 9 bases. The CDR3 nucleotides read TGTGCCAGCACTCTAGCGAACCAAGAGACCCAGTACTTC. Its translation is CASTLANQETQYF.

The CDR3 sequence: CASSHGEKLFF. In nucleotides, the CDR3 is TGTGCCAGCAGCCATGGGGAAAAACTGTTTTTT. V usage is TRBV3-1 (or the pseudogene TRBV3-2) and J usage is TRBJ1-4; D is ambiguous. This CDR3 is 11 amino acids long. V was pared by 3 bases and J by 8 bases, with 4 bases between. Germline V gene lookup returns CDR1 LGHDT and CDR2 YNNKEL (reference sequence).

The rearrangement uses TRBV29-1 and TRBJ2-5; tentatively, D is TRBD2 (5 bases). V was clipped by 4 bases and J by 1 base, with 10 bases between them. Germline V gives CDR1 SQVTM, CDR2 ANQGSEA. There are 13 residues in the CDR3. The CDR3 spells CSVGRETQETQYF. CDR3 DNA: TGCAGCGTTGGAAGGGAGACCCAAGAGACCCAGTACTTC.

The chain employs TRBV5-1 and TRBJ1-4; no reliable D call. V lost 3 bases and J 3 bases, leaving 6 bases between the germline ends. Germline V CDR1 and CDR2: SGHRS, YFSETQ. The CDR3 runs to 13 residues. The CDR3 sequence: CASSSQPNEKLFF. The CDR3 DNA is TGCGCCAGCAGCTCACAGCCTAATGAAAAACTGTTTTTT.

This clone showed up just once. The chain joins TRBV7-8 to TRBJ1-2; D might be TRBD1 (5 bases). Trimming removed 5 bases from V and 4 bases from J, with 17 bases in between. The CDR3 is made up of 15 amino acids. Germline V lookup: CDR1 SGHVS, CDR2 FQNEAQ. The CDR3 nucleotides read TGTGCCAGCAGCCCGCCGGGGGGGTATTCCTATGGCTACACCTTC. It specifies CASSPPGGYSYGYTF.

The chain recombines TRBV2 with TRBJ1-1; D may be TRBD1 (6 bases). This CDR3 region has 16 residues. Germline CDR1 SNHLY, CDR2 FYNNEI. V shed 2 bases and J shed 1 base, with 14 bases lying between them. CDR3 nucleotides: TGTGCCAGCAGTGAAAAGAGGGGGGGGCCGAACACTGAAGCTTTCTTT. Encoded protein: CASSEKRGGPNTEAFF.

This chain joins TRBV25-1 and TRBJ1-2, with D unresolved. Germline V gene data show CDR1 as MGHDK and CDR2 as SYGVNS. This CDR3 spans 12 amino acids. The V end was cut by 7 bases, the J end by 7 bases, with 13 bases between. This CDR3 is CASKGMRAGYTF. Written as DNA, the CDR3 is TGTGCCAGCAAAGGGATGCGGGCTGGCTACACCTTC.

The chain links TRBV7-2 to TRBJ2-2; D remains unclear. The length of the CDR3 is 13 residues. V was shortened by 0 bases and J by 4 bases, with 3 bases between the two germline ends. The germline gives CDR1 SGHTA, CDR2 FQGNSA. The CDR3 DNA is TGTGCCAGCAGCTTAGCCTCCACCGGGGAGCTGTTTTTT. The encoded protein is CASSLASTGELFF.

The genes are TRBV30 and TRBJ2-7, with no clear D. Germline CDR1 and CDR2: GTSNPN and SVGIG (reference sequence). This CDR3 region has 15 residues. The ends were cut back, 0 bases at V and 3 bases at J, with 15 bases in the middle. The CDR3 bases are TGTGCCTGGAGTGTACGACGGGCGGTAATCTACGAGCAGTACTTC. Amino acids: CAWSVRRAVIYEQYF.

The J gene is TRBJ2-5, the V gene TRBV3-1 (or the pseudogene TRBV3-2), with 11 nucleotides matching TRBD2. Germline V gene lookup returns CDR1 LGHDT and CDR2 YNNKEL (reference sequence). The V segment lost 8 bases and the J segment 4 bases; nucleotides outside the gene matches: 3. CDR3 length equals 13 residues. This CDR3 reads CASLLAGGETQYF. In DNA form, the CDR3 reads TGTGCCAGCCTTCTAGCGGGAGGAGAGACCCAGTACTTC.

The chain employs TRBV19 and TRBJ2-5; perhaps TRBD1 as D (6 bases). Trimming removed 3 bases from V and 1 base from J, with 12 bases in between. Germline assignment: CDR1 LNHDA and CDR2 SQIVND (reference sequence). This CDR3 spans 15 amino acids. CDR3 amino acids: CASSIVGTIQETQYF. For the CDR3, the DNA is TGTGCCAGTAGTATTGTGGGGACAATCCAAGAGACCCAGTACTTC. Supplemented by reference TRBV19 and TRBJ2-5, the full variable domain reads DGGITQSPKYLFRKEGQNVTLSCEQNLNHDAMYWYRQDPGQGLRLIYYSQIVNDFQKGDIAEGYSVSREKKESFPLTVTSAQKNPTAFYLCASSIVGTIQETQYFGPGTRLLVL.

The chain joins TRBV11-2 to TRBJ1-2; D possibly corresponds to TRBD1 (6 bases). Between the trimmed V and J ends, which lost 5 bases and 2 bases, there was a span of 12 bases. The CDR3 extends over 14 amino acids. Germline-derived CDR1 and CDR2 are SGHAT and FQNNGV. The CDR3 coding sequence is TGTGCCAGCAGCGAACTAACAGGGAACTATGGCTACACCTTC. The encoded protein is CASSELTGNYGYTF.

This rearrangement joins TRBV5-1 to TRBJ2-5; D perhaps matches TRBD2 (6 bases). V lost 4 bases, J lost 3 bases, and 13 bases lay in between. This CDR3 has 14 residues. Germline V gives CDR1 SGHRS, CDR2 YFSETQ. DNA for the CDR3: TGCGCCAGCAGCCCAGGTCGGGGGAAAGAGACCCAGTACTTC. Its protein product is CASSPGRGKETQYF.